This T cell receptor beta chain was obtained from a study of control samples from healthy donors and cancer patients. CDR3 length: 15 amino acids. Losses at the gene ends were 5 bases for V and 4 bases for J; bases not matched to a gene: 9. The germline CDR1 and CDR2 sequences are LNHDA and SQIVND (reference sequence). The table came from immunoSEQ multiplex PCR; TCRdb's copy has only in-frame clones and leaves some out. Here the sample spans around 100,000 clones, just under 95% being singletons. This receptor was identified in a human donor in good health. The donor label of this sample is uncertain. The specimen was blood. J is TRBJ1-1 and V is TRBV19, with TRBD1 identical over 8 bases. The CDR3 loop reads CASSPRSDRGTEAFF. The CDR3 DNA sequence: TGTGCCAGTAGTCCGAGGAGCGACAGGGGCACTGAAGCTTTCTTT.